Below are 5 T cell receptor beta chains sequenced from a single sample in a study of early T cells in non-severe SARS-CoV-2 infection. One entry per CDR3 protein results from TCRdb running MiXCR on the 5' RACE reads. Among 55,000 to 70,000 distinct CDR3 sequences listed, about 4.9% were seen once. Sequencing was performed on whole blood. The receptors were sampled from an adult who was a healthcare worker with PCR-confirmed SARS-CoV-2 infection or an uninfected control (not recorded which).

This clonotype was counted ten times or more. The rearrangement joins TRBV6-1 to TRBJ2-7; 7 nucleotides align to TRBD2. The V and J ends lost 2 bases and 4 bases, in that order; junction bases with no gene match: 8. This CDR3 region has 15 residues. CDR1 is MNHNS and CDR2 is SASEGT in the germline V gene. Written as DNA, the CDR3 is TGTGCCAGCAGTGAACCGCACGGGGGAGGGTACGAGCAGTACTTC. Amino acids: CASSEPHGGGYEQYF.

The V call is TRBV28, the J call TRBJ2-1; tentative D call: TRBD2 (6 bases). Per the germline V gene, CDR1 is MDHEN and CDR2 is SYDVKM. This CDR3 region has 14 residues. The V and J ends lost 4 bases and 7 bases respectively, with 14 bases between them. CDR3 in DNA: TGTGCCAGCAGTTCATGGGACTCCCAGAATGAGCAGTTCTTC. It codes for CASSSWDSQNEQFF.

This clonotype was seen ten or more times. J is TRBJ2-7 and V is TRBV7-2; 8 bases fit TRBD2. Germline V gives CDR1 SGHTA, CDR2 FQGNSA. This CDR3 contains 13 residues. Trimming at V came to 2 bases and at J to 4 bases, leaving 1 base not matched to a gene. Here the CDR3 reads CASSLTSGYEQYF. The CDR3 bases are TGTGCCAGCAGCTTAACTAGCGGTTACGAGCAGTACTTC. Variable domain in full (rest from reference TRBV7-2 and TRBJ2-7): GAGVSQSPSNKVTEKGKDVELRCDPISGHTALYWYRQSLGQGLEFLIYFQGNSAPDKSGLPSDRFSAERTGGSVSTLTIQRTQQEDSAVYLCASSLTSGYEQYFGPGTRLTVT.

This clonotype was observed many times. The chain recombines TRBV4-2 with TRBJ1-5; no clear D. The CDR3 runs to 12 residues. Germline lookup yields CDR1 LGHNA and CDR2 YNFKEQ. V was cut by 4 bases and J by 3 bases, with 4 bases left in between. The CDR3: CASSLINQPQHF. CDR3 DNA: TGTGCCAGCAGCCTAATCAATCAGCCCCAGCATTTT.

Ten or more counts support this clonotype. The chain joins TRBV7-6 to TRBJ2-7, with unresolved D. V lost 5 bases, J lost 2 bases, and 16 bases lay in between. This CDR3 is built from 15 residues. CDR1 SGHVS and CDR2 FNYEAQ come from the germline V gene. CDR3 sequence reads: CASSLGRAPTYEQYF. The CDR3 DNA reads as TGTGCCAGCAGCCTCGGCAGAGCACCGACCTACGAGCAGTACTTC.